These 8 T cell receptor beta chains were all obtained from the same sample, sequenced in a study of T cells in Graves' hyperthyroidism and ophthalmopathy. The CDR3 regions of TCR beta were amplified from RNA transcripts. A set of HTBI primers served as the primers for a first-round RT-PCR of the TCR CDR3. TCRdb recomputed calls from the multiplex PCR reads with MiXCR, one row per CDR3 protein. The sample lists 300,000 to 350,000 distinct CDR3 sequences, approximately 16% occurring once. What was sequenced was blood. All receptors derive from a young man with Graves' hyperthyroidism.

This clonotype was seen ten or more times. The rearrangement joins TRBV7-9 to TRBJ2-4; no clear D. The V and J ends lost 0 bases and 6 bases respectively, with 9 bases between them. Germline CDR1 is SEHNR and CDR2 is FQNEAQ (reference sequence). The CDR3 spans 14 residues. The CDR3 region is CASSLAGVGNIQYF. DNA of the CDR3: TGTGCCAGCAGCTTAGCCGGAGTGGGAAACATTCAGTACTTC.

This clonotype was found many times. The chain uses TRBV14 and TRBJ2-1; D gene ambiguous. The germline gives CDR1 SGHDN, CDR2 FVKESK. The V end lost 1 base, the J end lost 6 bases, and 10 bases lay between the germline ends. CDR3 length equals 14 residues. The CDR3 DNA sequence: TGTGCCAGCAGCCAAGTGATCTCGGGCAATGAGCAGTTCTTC. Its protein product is CASSQVISGNEQFF.

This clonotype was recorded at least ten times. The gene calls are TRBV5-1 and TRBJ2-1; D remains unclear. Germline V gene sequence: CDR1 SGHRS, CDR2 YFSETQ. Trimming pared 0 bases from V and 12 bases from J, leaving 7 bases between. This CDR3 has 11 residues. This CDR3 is CASSLAAVQFF. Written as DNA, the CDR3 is TGCGCCAGCAGCTTGGCGGCCGTGCAGTTCTTC.

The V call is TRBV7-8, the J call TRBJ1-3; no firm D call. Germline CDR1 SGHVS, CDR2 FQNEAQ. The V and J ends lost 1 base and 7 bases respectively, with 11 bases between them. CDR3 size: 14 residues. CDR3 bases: TGTGCCAGCAGCTTAGAAGTTGGTGTGAACACCATATATTTT. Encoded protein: CASSLEVGVNTIYF.

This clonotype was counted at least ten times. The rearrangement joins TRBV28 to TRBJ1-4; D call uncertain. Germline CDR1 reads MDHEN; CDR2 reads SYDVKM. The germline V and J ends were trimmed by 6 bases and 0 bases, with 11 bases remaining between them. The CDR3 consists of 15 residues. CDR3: CASRRSGATNEKLFF. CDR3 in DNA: TGTGCCAGCAGACGATCGGGTGCAACTAATGAAAAACTGTTTTTT.

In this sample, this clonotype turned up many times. The chain's CDR3 is CATRITYSNQPQHF. The CDR3 nucleotides are TGTGCCACCCGCATAACCTATAGCAATCAGCCCCAGCATTTT. V gene TRBV15 combines with J gene TRBJ1-5, with D unresolved. Germline CDR1 is LNHNV and CDR2 is YYDKDF (reference sequence). The CDR3 extends over 14 amino acids. Trimming stripped 8 bases from V and 0 bases from J, with 11 bases between.

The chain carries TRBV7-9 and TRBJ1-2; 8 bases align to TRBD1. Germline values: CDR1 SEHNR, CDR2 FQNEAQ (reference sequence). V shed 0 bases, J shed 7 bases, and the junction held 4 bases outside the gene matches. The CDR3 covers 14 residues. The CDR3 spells CASSLAGQVRGYTF. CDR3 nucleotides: TGTGCCAGCAGCTTAGCGGGACAGGTCCGTGGCTACACCTTC.

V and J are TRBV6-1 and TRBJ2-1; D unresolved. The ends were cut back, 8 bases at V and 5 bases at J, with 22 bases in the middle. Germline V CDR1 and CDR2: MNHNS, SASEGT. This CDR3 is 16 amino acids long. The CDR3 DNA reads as TGTGCCAGCCTCTACTCGACTGGCCTAGACCACAATGAGCAGTTCTTC. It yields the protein CASLYSTGLDHNEQFF.